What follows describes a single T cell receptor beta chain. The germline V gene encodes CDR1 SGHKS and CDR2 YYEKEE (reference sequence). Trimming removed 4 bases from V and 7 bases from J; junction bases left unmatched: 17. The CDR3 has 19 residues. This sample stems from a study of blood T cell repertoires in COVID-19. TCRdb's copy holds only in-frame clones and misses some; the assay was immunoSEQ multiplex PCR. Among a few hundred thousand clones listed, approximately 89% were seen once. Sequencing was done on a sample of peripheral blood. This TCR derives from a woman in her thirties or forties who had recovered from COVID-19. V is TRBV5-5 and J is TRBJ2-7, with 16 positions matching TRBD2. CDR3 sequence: CASSNLLGTSGGAKGEQYF. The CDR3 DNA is TGTGCCAGCAGCAACCTCCTTGGGACTAGCGGGGGGGCCAAGGGTGAGCAGTACTTC.